The TCR beta chain described here comes from a study of vaccination effects on CD4 cells after COVID-19. Study context: A couple of convalescent patients gave samples 16 days and one week before vaccination.

Profiling relied on immunoSEQ multiplex PCR, and the TCRdb table lists in-frame clones only, not all of them. The data hold tens of thousands of clones, with around 82% observed a single time. This CDR3 is built from 14 residues. CDR1 and CDR2 from the germline V gene are SGDLS and YYNGEE. V dropped 3 bases and J dropped 8; count of bases not matched to a gene: 8. Sequencing in the ViraFEST assay came after antigen-specific CD4+ T cells had been expanded with viral peptide pools, which were used to stimulate PBMC. The culture ran for about 11 days, and then CD4+ T cells were isolated. This individual tested PCR-positive for SARS-CoV-2 infection between March and December 2020. As the negative control culture, an HIV-1 Nef peptide pool was included. Replacing half the medium with IL-2 medium was done on days 3 and 7. This clone was seen only once. Its antigen is currently unknown.

This TCR derives from a human donor who had a prior SARS-CoV-2 infection. This chain joins TRBV9 and TRBJ2-1; TRBD1 aligns across 7 bases. The material sequenced was CD4+ T cells from PBMCs cultured with HIV peptides, taken before COVID-19 vaccination. As for subset: HIV-1 Nef peptide pool negative control/reference culture. CDR3 sequence reads: CASSEGARGHEQFF. CDR3 nucleotide sequence: TGTGCCAGCAGCGAGGGGGCCAGGGGTCATGAGCAGTTCTTC. The full variable domain, its missing parts supplied by reference TRBV9 and TRBJ2-1, is DSGVTQTPKHLITATGQRVTLRCSPRSGDLSVYWYQQSLDQGLQFLIQYYNGEERAKGNILERFSAQQFPDLHSELNLSSLELGDSALYFCASSEGARGHEQFFGPGTRLTVL.